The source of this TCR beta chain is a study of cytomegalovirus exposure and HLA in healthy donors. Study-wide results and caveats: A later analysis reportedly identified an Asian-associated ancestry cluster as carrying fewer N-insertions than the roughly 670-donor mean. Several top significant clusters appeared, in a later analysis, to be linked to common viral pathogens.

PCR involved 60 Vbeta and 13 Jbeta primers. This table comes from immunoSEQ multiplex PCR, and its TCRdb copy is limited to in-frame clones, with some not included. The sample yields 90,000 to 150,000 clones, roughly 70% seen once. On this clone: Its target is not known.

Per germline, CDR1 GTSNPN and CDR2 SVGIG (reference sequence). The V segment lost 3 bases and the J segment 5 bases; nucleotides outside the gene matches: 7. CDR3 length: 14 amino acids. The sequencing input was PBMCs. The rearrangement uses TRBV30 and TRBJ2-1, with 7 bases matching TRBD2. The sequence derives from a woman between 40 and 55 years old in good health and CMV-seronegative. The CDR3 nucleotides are TGTGCCTGGAGAATGGGCGGGAGTAACAATGAGCAGTTCTTC. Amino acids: CAWRMGGSNNEQFF.